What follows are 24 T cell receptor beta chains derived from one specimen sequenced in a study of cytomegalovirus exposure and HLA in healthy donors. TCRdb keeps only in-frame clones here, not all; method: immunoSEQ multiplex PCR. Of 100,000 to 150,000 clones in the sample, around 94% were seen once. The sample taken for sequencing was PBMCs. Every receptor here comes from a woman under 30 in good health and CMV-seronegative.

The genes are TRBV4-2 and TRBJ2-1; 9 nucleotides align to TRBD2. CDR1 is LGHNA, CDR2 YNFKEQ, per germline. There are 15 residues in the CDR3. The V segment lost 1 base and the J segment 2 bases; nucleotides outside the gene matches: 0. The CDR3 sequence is CASSQGTSAYNEQFF. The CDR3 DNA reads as TGTGCCAGCAGCCAAGGGACTAGCGCCTACAATGAGCAGTTCTTC.

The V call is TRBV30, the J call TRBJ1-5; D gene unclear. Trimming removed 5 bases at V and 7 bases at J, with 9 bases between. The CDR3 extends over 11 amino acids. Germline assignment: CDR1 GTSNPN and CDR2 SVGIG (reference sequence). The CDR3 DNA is TGTGCCTGGGGATCGGGGCAGCCCCAGCATTTT. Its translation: CAWGSGQPQHF.

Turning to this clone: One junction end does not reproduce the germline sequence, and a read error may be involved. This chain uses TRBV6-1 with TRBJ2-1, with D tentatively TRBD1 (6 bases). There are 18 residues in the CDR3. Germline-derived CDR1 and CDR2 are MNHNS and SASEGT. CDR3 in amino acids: CASGEGQGWVSSYNEQFF. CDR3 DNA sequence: TGTGCCAGCGGTGAAGGGCAGGGGTGGGTCAGTTCCTACAATGAGCAGTTCTTC.

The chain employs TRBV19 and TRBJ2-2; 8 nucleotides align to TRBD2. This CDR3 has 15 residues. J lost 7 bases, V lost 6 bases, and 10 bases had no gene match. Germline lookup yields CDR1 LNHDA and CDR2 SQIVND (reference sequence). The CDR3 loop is CASRQIAGLGGELFF. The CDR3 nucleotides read TGTGCCAGTAGGCAGATAGCGGGACTCGGCGGGGAGCTGTTTTTT. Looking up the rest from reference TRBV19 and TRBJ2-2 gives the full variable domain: DGGITQSPKYLFRKEGQNVTLSCEQNLNHDAMYWYRQDPGQGLRLIYYSQIVNDFQKGDIAEGYSVSREKKESFPLTVTSAQKNPTAFYLCASRQIAGLGGELFFGEGSRLTVL.

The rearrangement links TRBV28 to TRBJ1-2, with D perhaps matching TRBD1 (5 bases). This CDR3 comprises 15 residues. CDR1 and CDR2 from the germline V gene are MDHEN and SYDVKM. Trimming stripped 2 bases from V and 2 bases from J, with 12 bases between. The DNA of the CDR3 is TGTGCCAGCAGTTTACTGCTTCGGGGGAACTATGGCTACACCTTC. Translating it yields CASSLLLRGNYGYTF.

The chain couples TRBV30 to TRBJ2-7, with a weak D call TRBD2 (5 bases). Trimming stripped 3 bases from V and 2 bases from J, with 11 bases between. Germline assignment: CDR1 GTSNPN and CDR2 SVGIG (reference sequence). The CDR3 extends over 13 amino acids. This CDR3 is CAWSTGVPYEQYF. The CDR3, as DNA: TGTGCCTGGAGCACCGGGGTCCCCTACGAGCAGTACTTC.

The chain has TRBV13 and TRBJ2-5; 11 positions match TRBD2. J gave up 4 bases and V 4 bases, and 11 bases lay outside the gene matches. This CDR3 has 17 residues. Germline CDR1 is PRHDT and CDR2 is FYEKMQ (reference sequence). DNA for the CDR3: TGTGCCAGCAGCTCGGGACTAGCGGAGGGAGAACGAGAGACCCAGTACTTC. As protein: CASSSGLAEGERETQYF.

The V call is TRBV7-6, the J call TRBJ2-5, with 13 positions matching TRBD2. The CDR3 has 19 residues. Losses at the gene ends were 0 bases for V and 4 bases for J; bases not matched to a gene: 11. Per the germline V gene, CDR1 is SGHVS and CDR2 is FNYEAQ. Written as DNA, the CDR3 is TGTGCCAGCAGCTTAGCTGGGAGGGGGACTAGCGGGGCTCGAGAGACCCAGTACTTC. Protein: CASSLAGRGTSGARETQYF.

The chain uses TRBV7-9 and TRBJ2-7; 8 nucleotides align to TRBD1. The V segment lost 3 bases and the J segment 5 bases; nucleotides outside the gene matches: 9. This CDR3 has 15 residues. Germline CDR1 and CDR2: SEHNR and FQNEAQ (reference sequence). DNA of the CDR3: TGTGCCAGCAGCTTTACAGGGGGGAATGGGGACGAGCAGTACTTC. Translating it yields CASSFTGGNGDEQYF.

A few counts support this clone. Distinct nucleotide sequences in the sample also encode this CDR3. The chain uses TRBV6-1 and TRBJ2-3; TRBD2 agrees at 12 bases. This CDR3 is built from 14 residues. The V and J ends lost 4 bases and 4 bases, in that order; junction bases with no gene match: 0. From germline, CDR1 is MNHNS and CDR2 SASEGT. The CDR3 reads CASSGLAGADTQYF. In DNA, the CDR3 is TGTGCCAGCAGTGGACTAGCGGGGGCAGATACGCAGTATTTT.

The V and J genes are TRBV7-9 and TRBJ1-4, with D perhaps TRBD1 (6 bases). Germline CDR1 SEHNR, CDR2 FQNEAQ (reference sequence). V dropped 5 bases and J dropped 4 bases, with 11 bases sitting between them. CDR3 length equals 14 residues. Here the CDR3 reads CASSPGQFNEKLFF. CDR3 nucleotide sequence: TGTGCCAGCAGCCCCGGACAGTTTAATGAAAAACTGTTTTTT. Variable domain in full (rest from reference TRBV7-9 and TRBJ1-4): DTGVSQNPRHKITKRGQNVTFRCDPISEHNRLYWYRQTLGQGPEFLTYFQNEAQLEKSRLLSDRFSAERPKGSFSTLEIQRTEQGDSAMYLCASSPGQFNEKLFFGSGTQLSVL.

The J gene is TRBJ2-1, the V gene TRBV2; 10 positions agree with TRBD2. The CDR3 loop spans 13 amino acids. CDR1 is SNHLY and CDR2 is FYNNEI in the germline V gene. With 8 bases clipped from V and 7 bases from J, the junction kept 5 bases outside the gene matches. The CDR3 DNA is TGTGCCAGCTCTAGCGGGAGCCGGAATGAGCAGTTCTTC. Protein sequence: CASSSGSRNEQFF.

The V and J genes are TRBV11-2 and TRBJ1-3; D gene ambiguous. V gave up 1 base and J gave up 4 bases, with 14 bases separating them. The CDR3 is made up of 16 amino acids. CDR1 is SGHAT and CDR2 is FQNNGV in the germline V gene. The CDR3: CASSLAPPGLGNTIYF. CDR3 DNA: TGTGCCAGCAGCTTAGCTCCACCGGGTTTAGGAAACACCATATATTTT.

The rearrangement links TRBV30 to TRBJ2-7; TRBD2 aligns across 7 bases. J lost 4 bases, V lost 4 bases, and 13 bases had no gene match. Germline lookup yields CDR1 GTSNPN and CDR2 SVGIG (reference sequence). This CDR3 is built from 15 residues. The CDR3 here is CAWTQHGLDDYEQYF. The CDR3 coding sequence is TGTGCCTGGACCCAACACGGACTAGACGATTACGAGCAGTACTTC.

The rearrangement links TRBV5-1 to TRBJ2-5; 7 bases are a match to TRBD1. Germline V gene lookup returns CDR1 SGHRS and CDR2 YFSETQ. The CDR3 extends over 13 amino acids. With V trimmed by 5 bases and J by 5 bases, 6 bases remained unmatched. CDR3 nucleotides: TGCGCCAGCAGAGGAGACAGGGCGGAGACCCAGTACTTC. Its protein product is CASRGDRAETQYF.

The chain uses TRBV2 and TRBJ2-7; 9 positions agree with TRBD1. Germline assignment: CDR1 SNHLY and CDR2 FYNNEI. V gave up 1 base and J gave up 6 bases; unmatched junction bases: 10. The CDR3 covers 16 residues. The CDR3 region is CASSEDGPGQGGEQYF. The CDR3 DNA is TGTGCCAGCAGTGAAGATGGGCCGGGACAGGGAGGCGAGCAGTACTTC.

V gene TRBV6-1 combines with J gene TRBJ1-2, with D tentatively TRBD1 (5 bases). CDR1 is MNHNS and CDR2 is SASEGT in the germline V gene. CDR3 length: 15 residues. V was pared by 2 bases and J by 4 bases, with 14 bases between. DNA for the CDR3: TGTGCCAGCAGTGAAAATAGCTGGGGCGGCTATGGCTACACCTTC. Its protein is CASSENSWGGYGYTF.

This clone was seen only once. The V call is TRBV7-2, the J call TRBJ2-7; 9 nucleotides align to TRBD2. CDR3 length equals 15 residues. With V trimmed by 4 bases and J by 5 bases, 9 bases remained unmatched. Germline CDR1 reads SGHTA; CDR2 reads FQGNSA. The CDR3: CASSSQAGGPDEQYF. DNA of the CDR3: TGTGCCAGCAGCTCCCAAGCGGGAGGACCCGACGAGCAGTACTTC. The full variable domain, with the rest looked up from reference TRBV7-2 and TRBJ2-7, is GAGVSQSPSNKVTEKGKDVELRCDPISGHTALYWYRQSLGQGLEFLIYFQGNSAPDKSGLPSDRFSAERTGGSVSTLTIQRTQQEDSAVYLCASSSQAGGPDEQYFGPGTRLTVT.

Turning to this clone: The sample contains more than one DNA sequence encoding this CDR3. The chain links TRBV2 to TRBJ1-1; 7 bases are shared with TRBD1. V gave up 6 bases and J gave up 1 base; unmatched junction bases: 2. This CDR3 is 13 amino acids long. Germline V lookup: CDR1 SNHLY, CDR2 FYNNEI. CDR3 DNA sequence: TGTGCCAGCAGCCGACAGGGGAACACTGAAGCTTTCTTT. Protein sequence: CASSRQGNTEAFF.

The CDR3 sequence: CASRLLRGGTNEQFF. Here the CDR3 DNA reads TGTGCCAGCAGATTACTCAGGGGTGGGACGAATGAGCAGTTCTTC. The chain combines TRBV6-5 with TRBJ2-1; perhaps TRBD1 as D (6 bases). The V gene lost 6 bases and the J gene lost 7 bases, with 19 bases spanning the gap. Germline V gives CDR1 MNHEY, CDR2 SVGAGI. This CDR3 has 15 amino acids.

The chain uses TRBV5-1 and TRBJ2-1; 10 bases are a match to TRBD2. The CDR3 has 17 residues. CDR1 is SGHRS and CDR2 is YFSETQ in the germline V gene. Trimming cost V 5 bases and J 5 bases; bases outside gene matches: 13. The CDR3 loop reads CASRLGSLAGADNEQFF. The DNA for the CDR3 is TGCGCCAGCAGGCTTGGAAGTCTAGCGGGAGCCGACAATGAGCAGTTCTTC. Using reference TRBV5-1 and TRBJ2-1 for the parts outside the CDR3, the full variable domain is KAGVTQTPRYLIKTRGQQVTLSCSPISGHRSVSWYQQTPGQGLQFLFEYFSETQRNKGNFPGRFSGRQFSNSRSEMNVSTLELGDSALYLCASRLGSLAGADNEQFFGPGTRLTVL.

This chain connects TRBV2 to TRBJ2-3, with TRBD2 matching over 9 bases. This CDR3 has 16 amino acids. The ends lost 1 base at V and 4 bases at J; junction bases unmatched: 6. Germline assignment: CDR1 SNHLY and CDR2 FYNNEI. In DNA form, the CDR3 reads TGTGCCAGCAGTGAAGGACTCGGCGGGGGGGCAGATACGCAGTATTTT. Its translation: CASSEGLGGGADTQYF.

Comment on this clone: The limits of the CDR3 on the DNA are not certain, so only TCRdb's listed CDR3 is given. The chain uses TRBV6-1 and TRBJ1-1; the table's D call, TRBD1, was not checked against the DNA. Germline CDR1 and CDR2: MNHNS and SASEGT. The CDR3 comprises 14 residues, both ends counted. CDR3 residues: CASILGQMNTEAFF.

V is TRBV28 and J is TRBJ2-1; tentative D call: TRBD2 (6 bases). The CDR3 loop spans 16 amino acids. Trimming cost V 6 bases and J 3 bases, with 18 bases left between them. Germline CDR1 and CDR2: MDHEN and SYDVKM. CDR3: CASREGGVPDYNEQFF. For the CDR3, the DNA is TGTGCCAGCAGAGAGGGAGGTGTCCCGGACTACAATGAGCAGTTCTTC.